This T cell receptor beta chain was recovered during a study of cytomegalovirus exposure and HLA in healthy donors. About the research overall: Approximately 85 million unique TCRs from HLA-typed donors were held in an early data release.

Germline V gives CDR1 SGHRS, CDR2 YFSETQ. V was pared by 0 bases and J by 6 bases, with 2 bases of the junction left unmatched. This CDR3 is 14 amino acids long. The study, taken as a whole, reports: TCR beta V segments were, for the most part, productive about 87% or about 30% of the time in an earlier analysis.

To note about this clone: Its antigen remains unknown.

PCR amplification relied on 60 Vbeta primers (plus 13 Jbeta primers). Original processing notes: In a later analysis, the count reached about 82 million unique TCR beta chains, with roughly 12 million shared. The data were produced by immunoSEQ multiplex PCR, yet TCRdb's version contains in-frame clones alone and is incomplete. That table furnishes V, J and clone size, whereas the DNA furnished D and trimming. Here the sample spans 100,000 to 150,000 clones, 80% being singletons. Sample: PBMCs. This receptor was taken from a man younger than 45 in good health and CMV-seropositive. This chain uses TRBV5-1 with TRBJ2-1; 8 bases fit TRBD1. CDR3 region: CASSLGGQGNEQFF. CDR3 coding DNA: TGCGCCAGCAGCTTGGGTGGACAGGGCAATGAGCAGTTCTTC.